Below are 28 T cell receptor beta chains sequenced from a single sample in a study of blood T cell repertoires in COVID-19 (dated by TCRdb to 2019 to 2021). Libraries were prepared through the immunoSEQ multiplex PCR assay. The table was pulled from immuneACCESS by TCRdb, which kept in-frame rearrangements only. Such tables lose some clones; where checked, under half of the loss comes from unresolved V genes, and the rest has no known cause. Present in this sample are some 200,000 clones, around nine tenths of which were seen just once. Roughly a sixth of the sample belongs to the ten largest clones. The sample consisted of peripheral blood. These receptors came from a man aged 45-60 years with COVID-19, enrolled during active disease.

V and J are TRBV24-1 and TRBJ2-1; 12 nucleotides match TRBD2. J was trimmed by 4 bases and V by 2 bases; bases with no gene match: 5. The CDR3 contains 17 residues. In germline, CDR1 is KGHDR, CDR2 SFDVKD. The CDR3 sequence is CATSDSTSGGGYNEQFF. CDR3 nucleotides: TGTGCCACCAGTGATTCGACTAGCGGGGGCGGATACAATGAGCAGTTCTTC.

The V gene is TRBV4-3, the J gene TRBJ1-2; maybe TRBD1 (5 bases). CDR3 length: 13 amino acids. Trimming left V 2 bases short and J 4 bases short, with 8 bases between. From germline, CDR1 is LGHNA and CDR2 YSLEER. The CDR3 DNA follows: TGCGCCAGCAGCCAACAGGGCTCCTATGGCTACACCTTC. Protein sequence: CASSQQGSYGYTF.

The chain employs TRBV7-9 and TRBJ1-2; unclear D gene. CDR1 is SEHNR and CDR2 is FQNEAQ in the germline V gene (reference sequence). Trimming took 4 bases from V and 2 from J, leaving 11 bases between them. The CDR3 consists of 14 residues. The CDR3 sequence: CASSSTGINYGYTF. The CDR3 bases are TGTGCCAGCAGCTCAACGGGGATCAACTATGGCTACACCTTC.

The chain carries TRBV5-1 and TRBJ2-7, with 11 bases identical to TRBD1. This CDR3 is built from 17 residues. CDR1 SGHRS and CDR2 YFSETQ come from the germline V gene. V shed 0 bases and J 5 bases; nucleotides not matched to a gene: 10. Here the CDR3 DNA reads TGCGCCAGCAGCTTGGGGCAACTGGACAGGGGGCTTAACGAGCAGTACTTC. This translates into CASSLGQLDRGLNEQYF.

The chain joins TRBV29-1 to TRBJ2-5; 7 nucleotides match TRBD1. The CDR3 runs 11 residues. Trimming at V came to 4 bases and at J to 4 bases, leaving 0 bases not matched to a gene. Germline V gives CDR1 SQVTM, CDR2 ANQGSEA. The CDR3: CSVGQGETQYF. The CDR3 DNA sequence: TGCAGCGTTGGACAGGGAGAGACCCAGTACTTC. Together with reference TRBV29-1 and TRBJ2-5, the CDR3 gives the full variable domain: SAVISQKPSRDICQRGTSLTIQCQVDSQVTMMFWYRQQPGQSLTLIATANQGSEATYESGFVIDKFPISRPNLTFSTLTVSNMSPEDSSIYLCSVGQGETQYFGPGTRLLVL.

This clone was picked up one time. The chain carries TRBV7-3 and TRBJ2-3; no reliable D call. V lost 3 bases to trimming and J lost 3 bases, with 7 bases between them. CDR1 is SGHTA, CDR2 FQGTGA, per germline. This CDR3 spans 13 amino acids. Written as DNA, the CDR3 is TGTGCCAGCAGCTTTGTCAAAACAGATACGCAGTATTTT. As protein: CASSFVKTDTQYF.

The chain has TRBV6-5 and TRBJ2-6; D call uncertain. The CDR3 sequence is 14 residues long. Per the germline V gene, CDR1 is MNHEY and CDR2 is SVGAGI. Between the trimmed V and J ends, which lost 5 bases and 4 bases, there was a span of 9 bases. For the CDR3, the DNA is TGTGCCAGCAGTCGTCACGGGGGGGCCAACGTCCTGACTTTC. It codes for CASSRHGGANVLTF.

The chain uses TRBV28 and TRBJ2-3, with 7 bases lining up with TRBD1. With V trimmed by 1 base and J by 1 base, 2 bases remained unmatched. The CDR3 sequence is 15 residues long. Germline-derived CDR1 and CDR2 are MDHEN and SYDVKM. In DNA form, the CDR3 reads TGTGCCAGCAGTTTATACGGACAGGGCACAGATACGCAGTATTTT. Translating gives CASSLYGQGTDTQYF.

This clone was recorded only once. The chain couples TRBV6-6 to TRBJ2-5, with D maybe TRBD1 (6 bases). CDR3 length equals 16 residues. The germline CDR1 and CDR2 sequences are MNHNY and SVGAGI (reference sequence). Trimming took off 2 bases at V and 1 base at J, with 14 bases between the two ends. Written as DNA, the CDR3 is TGTGCCAGCAGTTACGGGACACAGGGTTTCCAAGAGACCCAGTACTTC. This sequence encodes CASSYGTQGFQETQYF.

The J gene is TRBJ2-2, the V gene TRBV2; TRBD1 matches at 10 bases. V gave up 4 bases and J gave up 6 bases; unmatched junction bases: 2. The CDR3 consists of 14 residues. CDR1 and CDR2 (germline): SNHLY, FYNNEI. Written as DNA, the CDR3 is TGTGCCAGCAGTGGGGACAGGGGTGCCGGGGAGCTGTTTTTT. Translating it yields CASSGDRGAGELFF.

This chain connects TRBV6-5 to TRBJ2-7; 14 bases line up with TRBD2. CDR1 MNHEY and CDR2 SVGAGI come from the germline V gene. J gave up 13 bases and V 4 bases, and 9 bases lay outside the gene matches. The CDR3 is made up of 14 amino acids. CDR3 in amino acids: CASSSRLAGGERYF. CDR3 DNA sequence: TGTGCCAGCAGTTCAAGACTAGCGGGAGGGGAGCGATACTTC.

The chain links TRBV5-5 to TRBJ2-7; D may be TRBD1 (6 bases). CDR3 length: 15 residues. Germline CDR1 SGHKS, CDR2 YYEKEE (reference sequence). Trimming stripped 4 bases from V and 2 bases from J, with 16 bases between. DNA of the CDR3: TGTGCCAGCAGCCTAAACAACAGGGCTGCCTACGAGCAGTACTTC. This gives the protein CASSLNNRAAYEQYF.

This chain's CDR3 is CASSADSKYGYTF. CDR3 nucleotides: TGCGCCAGCAGTGCGGACAGCAAGTATGGCTACACCTTC. The genes are TRBV10-1 and TRBJ1-2, with a possible D match to TRBD1 (6 bases). CDR3 size: 13 residues. Germline values: CDR1 WNHNN, CDR2 SYGVQD (reference sequence). V was shortened by 4 bases and J by 5 bases, with 11 bases between the two germline ends.

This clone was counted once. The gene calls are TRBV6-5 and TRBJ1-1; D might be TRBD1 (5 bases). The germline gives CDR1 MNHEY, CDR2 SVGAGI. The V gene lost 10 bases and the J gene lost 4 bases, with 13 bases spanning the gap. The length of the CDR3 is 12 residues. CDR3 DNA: TGTGCCACCGCGGGGGAAGCCACTGAAGCTTTCTTT. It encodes CATAGEATEAFF.

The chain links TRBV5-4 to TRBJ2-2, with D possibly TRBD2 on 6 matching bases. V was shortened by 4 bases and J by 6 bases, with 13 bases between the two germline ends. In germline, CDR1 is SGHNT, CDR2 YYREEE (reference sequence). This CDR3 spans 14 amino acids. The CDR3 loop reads CASSARREAGELFF. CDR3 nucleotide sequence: TGTGCCAGCAGCGCCCGCAGGGAGGCCGGGGAGCTGTTTTTT.

CDR3 sequence (DNA): TGTGCCAGCCACCTAGGGGACTTTTTCAATGAGCAGTTCTTC. Translating gives CASHLGDFFNEQFF. The rearrangement joins TRBV5-5 to TRBJ2-1, with a tentative D call TRBD2 (6 bases). There are 14 residues in the CDR3. Germline loops: CDR1 SGHKS, CDR2 YYEKEE (reference sequence). V gave up 7 bases and J gave up 6 bases, with 17 bases separating them.

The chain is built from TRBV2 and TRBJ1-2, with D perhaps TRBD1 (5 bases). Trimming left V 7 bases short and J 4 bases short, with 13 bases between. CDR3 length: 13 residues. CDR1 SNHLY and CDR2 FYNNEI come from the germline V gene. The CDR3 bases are TGTGCCAGCACCACAGGTGAACTCTATGGCTACACCTTC. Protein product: CASTTGELYGYTF. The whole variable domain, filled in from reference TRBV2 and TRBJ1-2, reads EPEVTQTPSHQVTQMGQEVILRCVPISNHLYFYWYRQILGQKVEFLVSFYNNEISEKSEIFDDQFSVERPDGSNFTLKIRSTKLEDSAMYFCASTTGELYGYTFGSGTRLTVV.

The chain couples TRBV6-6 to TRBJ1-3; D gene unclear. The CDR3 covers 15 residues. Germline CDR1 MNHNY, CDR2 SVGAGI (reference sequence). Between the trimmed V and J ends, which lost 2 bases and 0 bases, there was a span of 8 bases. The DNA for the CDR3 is TGTGCCAGCAGTTACGCCCAGGCCTCTGGAAACACCATATATTTT. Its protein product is CASSYAQASGNTIYF.

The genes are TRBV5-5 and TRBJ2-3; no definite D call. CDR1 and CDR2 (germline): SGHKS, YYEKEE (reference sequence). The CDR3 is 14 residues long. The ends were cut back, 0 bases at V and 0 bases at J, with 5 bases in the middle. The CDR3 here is CASSLDISTDTQYF. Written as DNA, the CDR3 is TGTGCCAGCAGCTTGGATATAAGCACAGATACGCAGTATTTT.

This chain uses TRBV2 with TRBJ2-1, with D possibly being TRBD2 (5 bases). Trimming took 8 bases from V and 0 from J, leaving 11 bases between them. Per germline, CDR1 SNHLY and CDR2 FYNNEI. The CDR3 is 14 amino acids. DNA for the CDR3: TGTGCCAGCCAACTAGAGAGCTCCTACAATGAGCAGTTCTTC. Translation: CASQLESSYNEQFF.

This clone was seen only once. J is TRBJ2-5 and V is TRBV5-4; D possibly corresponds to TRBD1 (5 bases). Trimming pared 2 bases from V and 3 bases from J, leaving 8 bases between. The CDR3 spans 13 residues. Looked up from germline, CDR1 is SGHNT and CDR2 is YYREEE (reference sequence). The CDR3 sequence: CASSFQGEETQYF. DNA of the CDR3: TGTGCCAGCAGCTTTCAAGGGGAAGAGACCCAGTACTTC.

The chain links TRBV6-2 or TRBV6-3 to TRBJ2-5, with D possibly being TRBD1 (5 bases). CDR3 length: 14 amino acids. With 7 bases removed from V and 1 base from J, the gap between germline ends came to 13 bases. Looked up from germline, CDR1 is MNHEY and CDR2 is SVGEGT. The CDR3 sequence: CASNPWGSQETQYF. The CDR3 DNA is TGTGCCAGCAACCCATGGGGCAGCCAAGAGACCCAGTACTTC.

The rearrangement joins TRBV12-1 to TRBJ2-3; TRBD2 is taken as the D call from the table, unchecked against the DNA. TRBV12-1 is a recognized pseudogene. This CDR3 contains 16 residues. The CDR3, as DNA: TGTGCCAGCAGCACAGGACTAGCGGGGGCCCCAGATACGCAGTATTTT. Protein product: CASSTGLAGAPDTQYF.

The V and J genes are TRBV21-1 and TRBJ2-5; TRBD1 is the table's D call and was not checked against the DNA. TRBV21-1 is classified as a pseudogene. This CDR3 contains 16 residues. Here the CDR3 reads CASSKREETGKETQYF. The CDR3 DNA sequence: TGTGCCAGCAGCAAAAGAGAGGAGACAGGGAAGGAGACCCAGTACTTC.

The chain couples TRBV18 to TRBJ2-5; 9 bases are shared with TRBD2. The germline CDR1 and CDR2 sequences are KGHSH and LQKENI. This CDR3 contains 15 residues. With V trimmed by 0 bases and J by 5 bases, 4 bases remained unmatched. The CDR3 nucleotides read TGTGCCAGCTCACCACCAACCGCGGGAGGGGAGACCCAGTACTTC. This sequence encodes CASSPPTAGGETQYF.

CDR3: CASSTQREQKTDTQYF. As DNA, the CDR3 is TGTGCCAGCAGTACTCAGCGGGAGCAGAAAACAGATACGCAGTATTTT. The rearrangement links TRBV6-6 to TRBJ2-3; TRBD2 aligns across 8 bases. CDR1 and CDR2 (germline): MNHNY, SVGAGI (reference sequence). The CDR3 contains 16 residues. V was pared by 5 bases and J by 3 bases, with 10 bases of the junction left unmatched.

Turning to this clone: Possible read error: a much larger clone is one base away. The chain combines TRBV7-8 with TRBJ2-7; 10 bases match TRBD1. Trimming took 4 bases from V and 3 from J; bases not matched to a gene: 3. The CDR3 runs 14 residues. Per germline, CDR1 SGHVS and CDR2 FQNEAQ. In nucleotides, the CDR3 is TGTGCCAGCAGCTCCGGGACAGGGGTCTACGAGCAGTACTTC. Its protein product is CASSSGTGVYEQYF.

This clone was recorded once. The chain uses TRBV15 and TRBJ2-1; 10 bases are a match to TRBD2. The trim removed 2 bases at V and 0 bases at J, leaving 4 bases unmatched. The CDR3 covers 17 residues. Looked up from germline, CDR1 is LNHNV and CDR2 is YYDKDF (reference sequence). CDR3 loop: CATSRSLAGVSYNEQFF. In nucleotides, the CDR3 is TGTGCCACCAGCAGATCTCTAGCGGGGGTCTCCTACAATGAGCAGTTCTTC.